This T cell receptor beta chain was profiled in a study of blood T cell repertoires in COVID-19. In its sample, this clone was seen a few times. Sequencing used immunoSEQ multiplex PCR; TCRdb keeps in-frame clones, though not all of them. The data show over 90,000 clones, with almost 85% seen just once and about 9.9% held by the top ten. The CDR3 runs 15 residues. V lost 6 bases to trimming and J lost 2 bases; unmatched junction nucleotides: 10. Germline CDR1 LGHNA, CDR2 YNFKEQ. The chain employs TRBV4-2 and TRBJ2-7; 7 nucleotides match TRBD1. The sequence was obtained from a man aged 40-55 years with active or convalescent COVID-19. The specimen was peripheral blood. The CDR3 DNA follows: TGTGCCAGCAGTCAACAAAGGACAGGAACCTACGAGCAGTACTTC. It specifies CASSQQRTGTYEQYF.